This TCR beta chain was retrieved from a study of blood T cell repertoires in COVID-19. In the study overall: Symptom resolution, clearance, or two negative PCRs marked the recovered donors of Cohort 3. Whether acute or convalescent, the COVID-19 samples came from the United States, Italy and Spain.

In assigning cohorts, the study relied on participant-reported clinical history. Per the authors' pipeline: It was from reference gene primer amplification that nucleated cell counts were estimated. TCRdb's table, derived via immunoSEQ multiplex PCR, lists solely in-frame clones and lacks some. From that table come the V and J calls and clone size; the DNA was used to work out D and trimming. This table holds 330,000 or so clones, around 87% found once. Looked up from germline, CDR1 is SGHRS and CDR2 is YFSETQ. This CDR3 spans 13 amino acids. Trimming cost V 5 bases and J 7 bases, with 10 bases left between them.

J is TRBJ1-6 and V is TRBV5-1; D gene ambiguous. The specimen was PBMCs or T cells enriched from blood (not recorded which). The receptor comes from a middle-aged man in a cohort exposed to, infected with or recovered from COVID-19 (not recorded which). Here the CDR3 reads CASSPAENSPLHF. The CDR3 DNA is TGCGCCAGCAGTCCGGCGGAGAATTCACCCCTCCACTTT. Variable domain in full (rest from reference TRBV5-1 and TRBJ1-6): KAGVTQTPRYLIKTRGQQVTLSCSPISGHRSVSWYQQTPGQGLQFLFEYFSETQRNKGNFPGRFSGRQFSNSRSEMNVSTLELGDSALYLCASSPAENSPLHFGNGTRLTVT.